A selection of T cell receptor beta chains follows, all from one sample in a study of identical twins. TCRdb re-derived calls from the 5' RACE reads in MiXCR, one entry per CDR3 protein. The sample contains hundreds of thousands of distinct CDR3 sequences, under 9% of which appear only once. These records were also assigned to another study, of yellow fever vaccine responses in identical twins.

Sequenced: PBMCs. The receptor set was obtained from a woman between 18 and 29 years old in good health. Both conserved end residues are part of each CDR3. The D gene is left open where the match is weak. Clone size is shown for a subset of rows, as once, few, many or a class of expanded clone.

V gene,J gene,D gene,clone size,CDR3 protein,CDR3 DNA
TRBV12-3/TRBV12-4,TRBJ1-6,TRBD1,few,CASSQTPGQVANSPLHF,TGTGCCAGCAGTCAAACCCCCGGACAGGTTGCAAATTCACCCCTCCACTTT
TRBV7-2,TRBJ2-7,TRBD2,-,CASSLAGSGRLGEQYF,TGTGCCAGCAGCCTAGCTGGGAGCGGGAGGCTAGGCGAGCAGTACTTC
TRBV29-1,TRBJ2-5,-,many,CSVEDYRTETQETQYF,TGCAGCGTTGAAGATTATAGGACGGAGACGCAAGAGACCCAGTACTTC
TRBV11-2,TRBJ2-1,TRBD2,many,CASSLFSLAGVTNEQFF,TGTGCCAGCAGCTTATTTTCCCTAGCGGGAGTCACCAATGAGCAGTTCTTC
TRBV10-3,TRBJ1-2,-,-,CAISESLTTYGYTF,TGTGCCATCAGTGAGTCTCTGACCACGTATGGCTACACCTTC
TRBV4-1,TRBJ2-7,-,-,CASSPGGTSHEQYF,TGCGCCAGCAGCCCCGGAGGGACCAGCCACGAGCAGTACTTC
TRBV25-1,TRBJ2-3,TRBD1,-,CASSERDRADTQYF,TGTGCCAGCAGTGAAAGGGACAGGGCAGATACGCAGTATTTT
TRBV7-2,TRBJ2-1,TRBD2,many,CASSRVGGSSYNEQFF,TGTGCCAGCAGCAGGGTGGGGGGGAGCTCCTACAATGAGCAGTTCTTC
TRBV28,TRBJ2-6,-,-,CASSSTNSAGANVLTF,TGTGCCAGCAGTTCGACAAACAGCGCCGGGGCCAACGTCCTGACTTTC
TRBV7-9,TRBJ2-5,-,few,CASSDPTGIQETQYF,TGTGCCAGCAGCGACCCAACAGGAATCCAAGAGACCCAGTACTTC
TRBV12-3/TRBV12-4,TRBJ2-7,-,many,CASKISDRSYEQYF,TGTGCCAGCAAAATCTCTGACAGAAGCTACGAGCAGTACTTC
TRBV28,TRBJ2-4,-,few,CASSTWGIGGSEAKNIQYF,TGTGCCAGCAGCACTTGGGGGATAGGGGGAAGTGAGGCCAAAAACATTCAGTACTTC
TRBV4-3,TRBJ1-2,-,-,CASSQDPAGFGYGYTF,TGCGCCAGCAGCCAAGATCCAGCCGGCTTCGGCTATGGCTACACCTTC
TRBV2,TRBJ2-2,TRBD1,few,CASSDQGAPTGELFF,TGTGCCAGCAGTGATCAGGGGGCGCCCACCGGGGAGCTGTTTTTT
TRBV4-1,TRBJ2-7,-,many,CASRPQQGVSYEQYF,TGCGCCAGCAGACCACAACAGGGCGTCTCCTACGAGCAGTACTTC
TRBV12-3/TRBV12-4,TRBJ2-1,-,-,CASSRTVGADNEQFF,TGTGCCAGCAGTCGAACAGTGGGCGCTGACAATGAGCAGTTCTTC
TRBV6-6,TRBJ2-1,-,-,CASGRLLNEQFF,TGTGCCAGCGGGAGACTACTAAATGAGCAGTTCTTC
TRBV19,TRBJ2-3,TRBD2,few,CASSRGLAGGPLDTQYF,TGTGCCAGTAGCCGCGGACTAGCGGGGGGACCCTTGGATACGCAGTATTTT
TRBV2,TRBJ2-2,-,many,CASSPHSPGELFF,TGTGCCAGCAGTCCTCATTCCCCCGGGGAGCTGTTTTTT
TRBV25-1,TRBJ1-1,TRBD1,few,CASSQGGAGTEAFF,TGTGCCAGCAGTCAAGGGGGCGCAGGCACTGAAGCTTTCTTT
TRBV10-3,TRBJ2-1,-,many,CAISGVSDSYNEQFF,TGTGCCATCAGTGGAGTTAGCGACTCCTACAATGAGCAGTTCTTC
TRBV9,TRBJ2-5,TRBD1,few,CASSPRQGSRETQYF,TGTGCCAGCAGCCCTCGACAGGGATCCCGAGAGACCCAGTACTTC
TRBV28,TRBJ1-1,-,-,CASTTTLALHTEAFF,TGTGCCAGCACTACCACATTAGCCCTCCACACTGAAGCTTTCTTT
TRBV3-1,TRBJ2-5,-,-,CASSQVMGHQEETQYF,TGTGCCAGCAGCCAAGTCATGGGGCACCAAGAAGAGACCCAGTACTTC
TRBV11-2,TRBJ2-1,-,many,CASSLRRTSSYNEQFF,TGTGCCAGCAGCTTAAGGAGGACGAGCTCCTACAATGAGCAGTTCTTC
TRBV18,TRBJ2-1,TRBD2,-,CASSPPRGGARNEQFF,TGTGCCAGCTCACCACCTCGCGGGGGGGCCAGAAATGAGCAGTTCTTC
TRBV25-1,TRBJ2-4,TRBD1,few,CASSGLTGQSIQYF,TGTGCCAGCAGTGGATTGACAGGGCAGAGTATTCAGTACTTC
TRBV4-3,TRBJ2-7,-,few,CASSQDMRTDRHF,TGCGCCAGCAGCCAAGACATGAGGACAGACCGGCACTTC
TRBV11-3,TRBJ2-3,TRBD2,few,CASSQRAGPTDTQYF,TGTGCCAGCAGCCAAAGAGCGGGACCCACAGATACGCAGTATTTT
TRBV2,TRBJ2-2,TRBD1,few,CASRTQGAPNGELFF,TGTGCCAGCAGGACACAGGGGGCCCCGAACGGGGAGCTGTTTTTT
TRBV11-2,TRBJ2-5,-,-,CASSLIGGLKETQYF,TGTGCCAGCAGCTTAATCGGGGGGCTAAAAGAGACCCAGTACTTC
TRBV7-2,TRBJ2-7,TRBD2,-,CASSLGASGINSVEQYF,TGTGCCAGCAGCTTAGGGGCTAGCGGGATTAATTCTGTCGAGCAGTACTTC
TRBV7-2,TRBJ2-7,-,many,CASSLDGQRSYEQYF,TGTGCCAGCAGCCTCGACGGACAGCGTTCCTACGAGCAGTACTTC
TRBV12-3/TRBV12-4,TRBJ2-5,-,once,CASSRGRAIGETQYF,TGTGCCAGTTCCCGGGGACGGGCGATCGGAGAGACCCAGTACTTC
TRBV7-9,TRBJ2-5,-,few,CASSLGTAYQETQYF,TGTGCCAGCAGCTTAGGGACAGCGTACCAAGAGACCCAGTACTTC
TRBV5-1,TRBJ1-2,TRBD1,-,CASSSDPGQGNYGYTF,TGCGCCAGCAGCTCGGACCCGGGACAGGGAAACTATGGCTACACCTTC
TRBV28,TRBJ1-6,TRBD1,-,CASSLGGTGDSPLHF,TGTGCCAGCAGTTTAGGTGGGACAGGGGATTCACCCCTCCACTTT
TRBV20-1,TRBJ2-1,TRBD2,many,CSARLAGVVEQFF,TGCAGTGCTAGACTAGCGGGAGTAGTTGAGCAGTTCTTC
TRBV5-1,TRBJ2-7,-,-,CASSLGPIRTYEQYF,TGCGCCAGCAGCTTGGGCCCAATTAGAACCTACGAGCAGTACTTC
TRBV12-5,TRBJ2-3,TRBD1,few,CASGFGQGVRGDTQYF,TGTGCTAGTGGTTTTGGACAGGGAGTAAGAGGGGATACGCAGTATTTT
TRBV7-2,TRBJ2-2,-,few,CASSLEVAVSGELFF,TGTGCCAGCAGCTTAGAGGTAGCCGTCTCCGGGGAGCTGTTTTTT
TRBV20-1,TRBJ2-1,TRBD2,many,CSVLAAVNNEQFF,TGCAGTGTTCTAGCGGCGGTTAACAATGAGCAGTTCTTC
TRBV15,TRBJ2-5,-,-,CATSKGNLIAGGTQYF,TGTGCCACCAGCAAGGGGAACTTGATCGCCGGAGGGACCCAGTACTTC
TRBV11-2,TRBJ2-5,TRBD2,-,CASSLLTSGGAGETQYF,TGTGCCAGCAGCTTGTTGACTAGCGGGGGGGCAGGAGAGACCCAGTACTTC
TRBV11-2,TRBJ2-7,-,few,CASSLVRSERAFSYEQYF,TGTGCCAGCAGCTTAGTAAGGTCTGAGCGGGCCTTCTCCTACGAGCAGTACTTC
TRBV20-1,TRBJ1-2,TRBD1,few,CSADHDRGGYGYTF,TGCAGTGCTGACCACGACAGGGGAGGGTATGGCTACACCTTC
TRBV27,TRBJ1-4,TRBD1,few,CASSPLDRLLEKLFF,TGTGCCAGCAGTCCCCTGGACAGGTTACTTGAAAAACTGTTTTTT
TRBV4-2,TRBJ1-5,TRBD1,-,CASSHLGTGGDNQPQHF,TGTGCCAGCAGCCACCTCGGGACAGGGGGGGACAATCAGCCCCAGCATTTT
TRBV7-9,TRBJ2-7,-,many,CASSLLTESYEQYF,TGTGCCAGCAGCTTGTTGACTGAATCCTACGAGCAGTACTTC
TRBV29-1,TRBJ2-2,TRBD1,-,CSVGLDRAPTGELFF,TGCAGCGTTGGTCTGGACAGGGCTCCCACCGGGGAGCTGTTTTTT
TRBV10-3,TRBJ2-7,-,-,CAISNLDGQYF,TGTGCCATCAGTAATTTGGATGGGCAGTACTTC
TRBV6-4,TRBJ2-7,-,-,CASSALISLYHREQYF,TGTGCCAGCAGTGCCCTTATCTCACTCTACCACCGCGAGCAGTACTTC